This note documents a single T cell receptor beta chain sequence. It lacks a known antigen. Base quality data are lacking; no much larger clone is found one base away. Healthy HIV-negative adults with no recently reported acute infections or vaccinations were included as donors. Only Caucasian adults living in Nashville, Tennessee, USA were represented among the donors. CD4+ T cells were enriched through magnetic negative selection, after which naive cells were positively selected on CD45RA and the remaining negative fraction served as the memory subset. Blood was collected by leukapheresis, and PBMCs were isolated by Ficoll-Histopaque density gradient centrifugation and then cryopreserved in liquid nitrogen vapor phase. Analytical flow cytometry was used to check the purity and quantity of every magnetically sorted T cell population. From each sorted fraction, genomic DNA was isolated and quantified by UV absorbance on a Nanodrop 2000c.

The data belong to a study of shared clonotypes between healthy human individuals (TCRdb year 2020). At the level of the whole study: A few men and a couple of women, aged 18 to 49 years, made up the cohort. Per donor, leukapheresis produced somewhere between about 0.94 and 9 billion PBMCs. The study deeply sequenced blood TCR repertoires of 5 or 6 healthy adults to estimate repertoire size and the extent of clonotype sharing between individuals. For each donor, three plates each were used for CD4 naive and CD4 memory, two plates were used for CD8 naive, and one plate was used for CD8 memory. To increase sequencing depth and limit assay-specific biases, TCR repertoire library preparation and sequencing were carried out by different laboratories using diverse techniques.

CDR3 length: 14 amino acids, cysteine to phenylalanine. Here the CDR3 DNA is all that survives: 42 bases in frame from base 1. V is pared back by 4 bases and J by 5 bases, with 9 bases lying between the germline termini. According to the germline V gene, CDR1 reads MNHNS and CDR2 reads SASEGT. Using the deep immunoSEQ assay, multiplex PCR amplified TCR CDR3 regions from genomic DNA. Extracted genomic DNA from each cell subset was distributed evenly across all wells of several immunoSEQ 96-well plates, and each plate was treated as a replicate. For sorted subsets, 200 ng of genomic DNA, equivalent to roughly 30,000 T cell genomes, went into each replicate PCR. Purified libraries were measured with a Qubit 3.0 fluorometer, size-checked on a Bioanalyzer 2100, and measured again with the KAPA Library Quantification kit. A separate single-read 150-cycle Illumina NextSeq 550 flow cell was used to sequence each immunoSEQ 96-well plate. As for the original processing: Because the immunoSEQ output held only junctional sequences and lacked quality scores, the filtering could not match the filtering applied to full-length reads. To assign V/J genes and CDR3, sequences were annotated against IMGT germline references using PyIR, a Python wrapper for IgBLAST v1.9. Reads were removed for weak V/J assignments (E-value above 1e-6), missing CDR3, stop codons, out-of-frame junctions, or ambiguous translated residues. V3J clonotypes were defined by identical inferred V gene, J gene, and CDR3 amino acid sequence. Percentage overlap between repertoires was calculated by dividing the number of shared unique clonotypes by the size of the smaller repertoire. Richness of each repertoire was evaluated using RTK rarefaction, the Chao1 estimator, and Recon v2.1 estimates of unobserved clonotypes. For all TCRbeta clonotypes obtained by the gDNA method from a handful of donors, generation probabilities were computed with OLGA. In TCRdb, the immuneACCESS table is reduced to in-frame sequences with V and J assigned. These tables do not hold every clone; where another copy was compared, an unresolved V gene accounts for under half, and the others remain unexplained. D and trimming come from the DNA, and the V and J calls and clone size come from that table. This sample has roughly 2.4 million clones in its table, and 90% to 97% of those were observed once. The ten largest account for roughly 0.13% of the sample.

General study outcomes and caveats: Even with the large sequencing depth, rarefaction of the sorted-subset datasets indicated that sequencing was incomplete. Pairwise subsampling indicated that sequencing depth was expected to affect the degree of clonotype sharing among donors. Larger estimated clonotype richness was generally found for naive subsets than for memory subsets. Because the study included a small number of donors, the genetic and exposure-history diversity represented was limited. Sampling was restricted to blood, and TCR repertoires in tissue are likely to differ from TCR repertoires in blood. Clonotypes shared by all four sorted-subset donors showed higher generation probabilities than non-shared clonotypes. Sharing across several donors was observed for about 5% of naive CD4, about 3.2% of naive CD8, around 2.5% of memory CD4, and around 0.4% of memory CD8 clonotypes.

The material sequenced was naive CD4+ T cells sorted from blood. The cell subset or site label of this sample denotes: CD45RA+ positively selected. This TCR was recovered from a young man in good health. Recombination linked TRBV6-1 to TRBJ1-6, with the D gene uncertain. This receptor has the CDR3 CASSVPRDNSPLHF. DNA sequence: TGTGCCAGCAGTGTACCCCGGGATAATTCACCCCTCCACTTT.